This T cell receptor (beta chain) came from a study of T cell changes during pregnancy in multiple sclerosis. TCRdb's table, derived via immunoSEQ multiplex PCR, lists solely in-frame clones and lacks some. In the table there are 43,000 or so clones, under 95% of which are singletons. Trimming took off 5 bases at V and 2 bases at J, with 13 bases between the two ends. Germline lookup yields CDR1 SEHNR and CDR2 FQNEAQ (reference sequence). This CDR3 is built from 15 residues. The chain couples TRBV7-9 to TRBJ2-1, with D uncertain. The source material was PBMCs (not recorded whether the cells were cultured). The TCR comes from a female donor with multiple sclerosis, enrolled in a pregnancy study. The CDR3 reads CASSPDWNPYNEQFF. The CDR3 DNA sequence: TGTGCCAGCAGCCCGGATTGGAATCCCTACAATGAGCAGTTCTTC.